A single sample is the source of the 22 T cell receptor beta chains below, sequenced in a study of CXCR3-negative and CXCR3-positive naive CD8 T cells. The libraries of TRB cDNA were constructed through 5' RACE using UMI labels. TCRdb re-called the 5' RACE reads; every CDR3 protein appears as one record, without DNA. This sample's table has more than 45,000 distinct CDR3 sequences. Sequenced input: naive CXCR3- CD8+ T cells from blood. The sample's subset: CD45RO-CCR7+CD27+CD95- naive CD8+ T cells lacking CXCR3 (TNR3-). All receptors come from a human donor in good health. Some clones in this sample may be carry-over from other donors' samples.

V gene TRBV7-6 combines with J gene TRBJ2-2. CDR3 size: 14 residues. Germline CDR1 and CDR2: SGHVS and FNYEAQ. CDR3 region: CASSAGGNTGELFF.

The chain employs TRBV23-1 and TRBJ2-1. TRBV23-1 is assigned to the ORF class and has an uncertain function. The CDR3 totals 14 residues. The CDR3 sequence: CALAWDIPYNEQFF.

The V gene is TRBV6-2 or TRBV6-3, the J gene TRBJ2-4; TCRdb's D call, TRBD1, is unchecked because there is no DNA. Germline CDR1 and CDR2: MNHEY and SVGEGT. CDR3 length: 13 amino acids. The CDR3: CASSSTGPNIQYF.

CDR3 residues: CSVGYPSLDYTDTQYF. The rearrangement links TRBV29-1 to TRBJ2-3. CDR3 length: 16 amino acids. CDR1 and CDR2 from the germline V gene are SQVTM and ANQGSEA.

The chain carries TRBV20-1 and TRBJ1-1; the TRBD1 assignment by TCRdb is unverifiable without DNA. Germline CDR1 DFQATT, CDR2 SNEGSKA (reference sequence). The CDR3 loop spans 19 amino acids. CDR3 residues: CSAPSRDRDRGFGNTEAFF.

CDR3 loop: CASKRQGPPSYEQYF. The chain combines TRBV6-2 or TRBV6-3 with TRBJ2-7; lacking DNA, the TRBD1 call made by TCRdb goes unchecked. Germline V gives CDR1 MNHEY, CDR2 SVGEGT. CDR3 length: 15 residues.

This chain links TRBV10-3 with TRBJ2-5. CDR3 length: 13 residues. Germline loops: CDR1 ENHRY, CDR2 SYGVKD. CDR3 sequence reads: CAITEQPQETQYF.

The V gene is TRBV5-1, the J gene TRBJ2-7. The CDR3 loop spans 14 amino acids. Germline V CDR1 and CDR2: SGHRS, YFSETQ. The CDR3 spells CASSLQDTSYEQYF.

The chain joins TRBV11-2 to TRBJ2-1; absent DNA, TCRdb's TRBD1 call cannot be checked. The CDR3 runs 13 residues. Germline CDR1 is SGHAT and CDR2 is FQNNGV. The CDR3 reads CASRAAGGNEQFF. Complete variable domain (other parts from reference TRBV11-2 and TRBJ2-1): EAGVAQSPRYKIIEKRQSVAFWCNPISGHATLYWYQQILGQGPKLLIQFQNNGVVDDSQLPKDRFSAERLKGVDSTLKIQPAKLEDSAVYLCASRAAGGNEQFFGPGTRLTVL.

The chain uses TRBV4-3 and TRBJ2-5; TCRdb's D gene call, TRBD2, goes unchecked for lack of DNA. The CDR3 is made up of 18 amino acids. CDR1 LGHNA and CDR2 YSLEER come from the germline V gene. The CDR3 region is CASSQDLVAGGLQETQYF.

V usage is TRBV11-2 and J usage is TRBJ2-7; absent DNA, TCRdb's TRBD2 call cannot be checked. This CDR3 contains 18 residues. In germline, CDR1 is SGHAT, CDR2 FQNNGV. CDR3 amino acids: CASSLDSAGGPTDYEQYF.

The chain joins TRBV11-2 to TRBJ2-1. Germline V gene lookup returns CDR1 SGHAT and CDR2 FQNNGV. The CDR3 spans 15 residues. CDR3 residues: CASSLVGDLYNEQFF.

The chain couples TRBV29-1 to TRBJ2-2. Germline CDR1 SQVTM, CDR2 ANQGSEA. This CDR3 has 13 residues. CDR3 protein: CSGEGANTGELFF.

V usage is TRBV3-1 and J usage is TRBJ2-1; TCRdb returns TRBD2, unconfirmable since there is no DNA. Germline CDR1 is LGHDT and CDR2 is YNNKEL (reference sequence). This CDR3 is built from 15 residues. The CDR3 here is CASTLTSGGANEQFF.

This chain uses TRBV5-1 with TRBJ2-5; TCRdb outputs TRBD1, but without DNA this stays unchecked. This CDR3 spans 14 amino acids. Germline values: CDR1 SGHRS, CDR2 YFSETQ. This CDR3 reads CASSLTSTGETQYF.

The chain has TRBV9 and TRBJ2-7; TCRdb gives TRBD2 as the D gene, but with no DNA this cannot be confirmed. The CDR3 has 15 residues. The germline V gene has CDR1 SGDLS and CDR2 YYNGEE. CDR3: CASGPSGGTSYEQYF.

The chain joins TRBV12-3 or TRBV12-4 to TRBJ1-5. The CDR3 is 17 residues long. The CDR3 sequence: CASIFPYFGTRNQPQHF.

The V gene is TRBV29-1, the J gene TRBJ1-2; TCRdb outputs TRBD1, but without DNA this stays unchecked. CDR3 length equals 15 residues. The germline V gene has CDR1 SQVTM and CDR2 ANQGSEA. The CDR3 region is CSVDSFRGPHYGYTF.

The chain links TRBV4-3 to TRBJ1-2; TCRdb reports TRBD1, a call that lacks DNA to check it against. Germline CDR1 reads LGHNA; CDR2 reads YSLEER. CDR3 size: 15 residues. This CDR3 is CASSQERTGPYGYTF.

The chain combines TRBV19 with TRBJ2-2; the TCRdb call, TRBD1, lacks DNA for checking. The CDR3 has 17 residues. Germline V gives CDR1 LNHDA, CDR2 SQIVND (reference sequence). The CDR3 spells CASSRRTTGIFTGELFF.

This rearrangement joins TRBV4-3 to TRBJ2-1; TCRdb names TRBD2, which stays unverified in the absence of DNA. This CDR3 is 15 amino acids long. Germline V gene sequence: CDR1 LGHNA, CDR2 YSLEER. The CDR3 loop reads CASSPWVAGDNEQFF.

This chain links TRBV12-5 with TRBJ2-3. The length of the CDR3 is 12 residues. Germline V gives CDR1 LGHNT, CDR2 FRNRAP. CDR3 sequence: CASGLFGDTQYF.